The subject of this entry is one T cell receptor beta chain. What it recognizes is unknown. The sample belongs to a study of OX40 agonist ivuxolimab in advanced cancers. Overall study context: Ivuxolimab, which patients received intravenously every 2 weeks, was dosed at 0.01 to 10 mg/kg. Notes on the study in general: At 0.1 to 3.0 mg/kg and by week 6, clonal expansion occurred in CD4+ and CD8+ blood T cells.

TCRdb's table, derived via immunoSEQ multiplex PCR, lists solely in-frame clones and lacks some. The sample holds approximately 22,000 clones, about 84% seen once. The CDR3 has 15 amino acids. Trimming cost V 5 bases and J 10 bases, with 18 bases left between them. CDR1 SGHVS and CDR2 FQNEAQ come from the germline V gene. The chain recombines TRBV7-8 with TRBJ1-6; D not resolved. The sequences come from CD4+ or CD8+ T cells sorted from blood, collected in a trial of the OX40 agonist ivuxolimab. The origin of this receptor is an adult with an advanced solid tumor such as melanoma, head and neck, liver or kidney cancer. CDR3 DNA: TGTGCCAGCAGCCCTGGGAGATCGAGAAGCTCACCCCTCCACTTT. It is translated as CASSPGRSRSSPLHF.